The 32 T cell receptor beta chains below all came from one sample that was sequenced in a study of OX40 agonist ivuxolimab in advanced cancers. Produced via immunoSEQ multiplex PCR; TCRdb's table is partial and in-frame only. This repertoire shows 70,000 or so clones, around 90% found once; its top ten account for about 0.51%. The specimen was CD4+ or CD8+ T cells sorted from blood, collected in a trial of the OX40 agonist ivuxolimab. The source of these receptors is an adult with an advanced solid tumor such as melanoma, head and neck, liver or kidney cancer.

V gene TRBV5-6 combines with J gene TRBJ2-7; D gene uncertain. Germline CDR1 reads SGHDT; CDR2 reads YYEEEE. Trimming took 4 bases from V and 0 from J, leaving 8 bases between them. This CDR3 comprises 13 residues. The CDR3 DNA is TGTGCCAGCAGCAACTACGACTCCTACGAGCAGTACTTC. It encodes CASSNYDSYEQYF.

This chain links TRBV9 with TRBJ1-3; D is perhaps TRBD1 (5 bases). CDR1 is SGDLS, CDR2 YYNGEE, per germline. V gave up 0 bases and J gave up 8 bases, with 12 bases separating them. This CDR3 region has 14 residues. CDR3 DNA: TGTGCCAGCAGCGTAGCTACGGTGGGGGACACCATATATTTT. Translated, it gives CASSVATVGDTIYF.

The chain links TRBV30 to TRBJ2-7, with 7 bases lining up with TRBD1. This CDR3 is 14 amino acids long. In germline, CDR1 is GTSNPN, CDR2 SVGIG (reference sequence). Trimming at V came to 2 bases and at J to 2 bases, leaving 6 bases not matched to a gene. The CDR3 DNA is TGTGCCTGGAGTATTGGGACAGCAACCTACGAGCAGTACTTC. The encoded protein is CAWSIGTATYEQYF.

The chain links TRBV27 to TRBJ1-6; unclear D gene. The CDR3 runs to 14 residues. Germline loops: CDR1 MNHEY, CDR2 SMNVEV (reference sequence). Trimming cost V 2 bases and J 7 bases, with 9 bases left between them. The DNA for the CDR3 is TGTGCCAGCAGTTTAGGAGGGTACAATTCACCCCTCCACTTT. This sequence encodes CASSLGGYNSPLHF.

The chain employs TRBV4-2 and TRBJ2-7, with 8 bases aligning to TRBD1. V was pared by 3 bases and J by 4 bases, with 5 bases of the junction left unmatched. CDR3 size: 14 residues. Per germline, CDR1 LGHNA and CDR2 YNFKEQ. CDR3 sequence (DNA): TGTGCCAGCAGCCAGGGACAGGAGGGGTACGAGCAGTACTTC. It specifies CASSQGQEGYEQYF.

The chain uses TRBV28 and TRBJ2-7; D gene ambiguous. Trimming pared 7 bases from V and 2 bases from J, leaving 15 bases between. CDR1 MDHEN and CDR2 SYDVKM come from the germline V gene. This CDR3 spans 14 amino acids. Here the CDR3 DNA reads TGTGCCAGCACCCACCCCCGGCCGCCCTACGAGCAGTACTTC. Translation gives CASTHPRPPYEQYF.

The rearrangement joins TRBV19 to TRBJ2-1; D possibly matches TRBD1 or TRBD2 (5 bases each). Germline V gives CDR1 LNHDA, CDR2 SQIVND (reference sequence). This CDR3 is built from 15 residues. Between the trimmed V and J ends, which lost 5 bases and 6 bases, there was a span of 17 bases. DNA of the CDR3: TGTGCCAGTAGTCAAGGGGACGTTGGGAGCAATGAGCAGTTCTTC. Translation gives CASSQGDVGSNEQFF.

This clone was seen only once. This rearrangement joins TRBV5-8 to TRBJ2-1; 8 bases map to TRBD2. The V and J ends lost 4 bases and 0 bases, in that order; junction bases with no gene match: 6. The CDR3 is 16 residues long. CDR1 is SGHTS and CDR2 is YDEGEE in the germline V gene. The CDR3 bases are TGTGCCAGCAGCGACACGGGGGGGGGCTCCTACAATGAGCAGTTCTTC. Translation gives CASSDTGGGSYNEQFF.

This clone was found a few times. This chain joins TRBV6-5 and TRBJ2-7, with 8 bases that match TRBD1. The V and J ends lost 6 bases and 3 bases, in that order; junction bases with no gene match: 4. The CDR3 is made up of 13 amino acids. Germline loops: CDR1 MNHEY, CDR2 SVGAGI. CDR3 sequence reads: CASSLGQGYEQYF. CDR3 nucleotide sequence: TGTGCCAGCAGCCTCGGACAGGGCTACGAGCAGTACTTC.

V and J are TRBV5-1 and TRBJ2-1, with D maybe TRBD1 (6 bases). With 0 bases removed from V and 4 bases from J, the gap between germline ends came to 11 bases. The germline CDR1 and CDR2 sequences are SGHRS and YFSETQ. The CDR3 has 15 amino acids. DNA of the CDR3: TGCGCCAGCAGCTTGGGGGGGCAGCCGTACAATGAGCAGTTCTTC. Encoded protein: CASSLGGQPYNEQFF.

In this sample, this clone turned up a few times. The CDR3: CASSQEFGTSRPDTQYF. The CDR3 DNA reads TGCGCCAGCAGCCAAGAGTTCGGGACTAGTCGGCCAGATACGCAGTATTTT. The chain couples TRBV4-1 to TRBJ2-3; 8 positions agree with TRBD2. The CDR3 runs 17 residues. V lost 0 bases, J lost 4 bases, and 9 bases stayed unmatched. Germline values: CDR1 MGHRA, CDR2 YSYEKL.

The chain links TRBV11-3 to TRBJ2-1, with 9 positions matching TRBD2. The germline gives CDR1 SGHNT, CDR2 YENEEA. The CDR3 totals 14 residues. Unmatched junction bases numbered 6, after V lost 3 bases and J lost 9 bases. DNA of the CDR3: TGTGCCAGCAGCTTTGGAGCGGGAGGTGGTGAGCAGTTCTTC. This encodes CASSFGAGGGEQFF. Based on the CDR3 plus reference TRBV11-3 and TRBJ2-1, the full variable domain is EAGVVQSPRYKIIEKKQPVAFWCNPISGHNTLYWYLQNLGQGPELLIRYENEEAVDDSQLPKDRFSAERLKGVDSTLKIQPAELGDSAVYLCASSFGAGGGEQFFGPGTRLTVL.

CDR3 region: CASTLGQGTKNIQYF. The CDR3 DNA reads as TGTGCCAGTACCTTGGGACAGGGAACCAAAAACATTCAGTACTTC. The genes are TRBV19 and TRBJ2-4; 9 bases are shared with TRBD1. The V segment lost 7 bases and the J segment 2 bases; nucleotides outside the gene matches: 6. Per germline, CDR1 LNHDA and CDR2 SQIVND (reference sequence). The CDR3 is 15 residues long.

The chain carries TRBV6-5 and TRBJ2-7; D may be TRBD2 (6 bases). CDR1 MNHEY and CDR2 SVGAGI come from the germline V gene. V was clipped by 0 bases and J by 2 bases, with 11 bases between them. This CDR3 has 15 amino acids. CDR3 DNA sequence: TGTGCCAGCAGTTACTCGTATCGGGGGACCTACGAGCAGTACTTC. It encodes CASSYSYRGTYEQYF.

The chain uses TRBV28 and TRBJ2-2; 8 bases fit TRBD1. CDR1 MDHEN and CDR2 SYDVKM come from the germline V gene. This CDR3 region has 16 residues. The trim removed 6 bases at V and 6 bases at J, leaving 12 bases unmatched. The CDR3 nucleotides read TGTGCCAGCAGGGTAGATGACAGGGGATTTGCCGGGGAGCTGTTTTTT. Its protein product is CASRVDDRGFAGELFF.

V is TRBV7-2 and J is TRBJ2-5; D ambiguous. V lost 3 bases and J 5 bases, leaving 7 bases between the germline ends. This CDR3 is built from 12 residues. Looked up from germline, CDR1 is SGHTA and CDR2 is FQGNSA. The DNA for the CDR3 is TGTGCCAGCAGCTTCGTTCGGGAGACCCAGTACTTC. Its protein is CASSFVRETQYF.

The chain recombines TRBV19 with TRBJ1-5; maybe TRBD1 (5 bases). The CDR3 covers 15 residues. From germline, CDR1 is LNHDA and CDR2 SQIVND (reference sequence). Trimming left V 5 bases short and J 2 bases short, with 13 bases between. The CDR3 region is CASSVGLGGNQPQHF. The CDR3 DNA reads as TGTGCCAGTAGTGTCGGGTTGGGGGGCAATCAGCCCCAGCATTTT.

This rearrangement joins TRBV28 to TRBJ1-2; TRBD1 matches 9 bases. J gave up 1 base and V 1 base, and 7 bases lay outside the gene matches. This CDR3 is built from 17 residues. Germline assignment: CDR1 MDHEN and CDR2 SYDVKM. The DNA of the CDR3 is TGTGCCAGCAGTTTATCTTCCGGGACAGGGCTTAACTATGGCTACACCTTC. Its protein product is CASSLSSGTGLNYGYTF.

This clone showed up just once. V and J are TRBV5-1 and TRBJ2-1; 7 bases align to TRBD1. With V trimmed by 4 bases and J by 10 bases, 11 bases remained unmatched. The CDR3 is 14 amino acids. Germline values: CDR1 SGHRS, CDR2 YFSETQ. The CDR3, as DNA: TGCGCCAGCAGCACAAGCAACAGGGGCGGAGAGCAGTTCTTC. Its protein is CASSTSNRGGEQFF.

The sample holds a few counts of this clone. The chain combines TRBV9 with TRBJ2-7; 9 bases align to TRBD1. V shed 3 bases, J shed 8 bases, and the junction held 9 bases outside the gene matches. The germline gives CDR1 SGDLS, CDR2 YYNGEE. The CDR3 loop spans 14 amino acids. CDR3 region: CASSETGQGRQQYF. The CDR3 region has the DNA TGTGCCAGCAGCGAAACTGGACAGGGGCGCCAGCAGTACTTC.

The V call is TRBV14, the J call TRBJ1-2; D possibly corresponds to TRBD1 (6 bases). The CDR3 length is 13 residues. Germline assignment: CDR1 SGHDN and CDR2 FVKESK. Trimming took off 0 bases at V and 8 bases at J, with 10 bases between the two ends. The CDR3 spells CASSQEQGGGYTF. DNA for the CDR3: TGTGCCAGCAGCCAAGAACAGGGCGGCGGCTACACCTTC.

J is TRBJ1-4 and V is TRBV5-6; D ambiguous. V shed 0 bases and J shed 0 bases, with 12 bases lying between them. This CDR3 is built from 17 residues. The V gene's germline CDR1 is SGHDT and CDR2 YYEEEE. The chain's CDR3 is CASSLDAGGATNEKLFF. The CDR3, as DNA: TGTGCCAGCAGCTTGGACGCCGGCGGAGCAACTAATGAAAAACTGTTTTTT.

This rearrangement joins TRBV11-3 to TRBJ2-5; D may be TRBD2 (6 bases). The CDR3 runs to 15 residues. The germline gives CDR1 SGHNT, CDR2 YENEEA. Trimming took off 0 bases at V and 5 bases at J, with 13 bases between the two ends. DNA for the CDR3: TGTGCCAGCAGCTTAGAAGGCGGGATCGGTGAGACCCAGTACTTC. Residues: CASSLEGGIGETQYF.

About this clone: The junction does not match germline at one end; this may be a read error. The chain joins TRBV18 to TRBJ1-4, with D unresolved. The CDR3 extends over 14 amino acids. Germline CDR1 and CDR2: KGHSH and LQKENI. The CDR3, as DNA: TGTGCCAGCTCCCCACAAGCAACTAATGAAAAACTGTTTTTT. Protein product: CASSPQATNEKLFF.

The chain combines TRBV20-1 with TRBJ2-7; D remains unclear. Per germline, CDR1 DFQATT and CDR2 SNEGSKA (reference sequence). V gave up 3 bases and J gave up 4 bases, with 7 bases separating them. The CDR3 consists of 11 residues. DNA for the CDR3: TGCAGTGCTAGTAATCAATACGAGCAGTACTTC. Encoded protein: CSASNQYEQYF.

The rearrangement uses TRBV7-3 and TRBJ2-3, with 15 bases that match TRBD2. The germline V gene has CDR1 SGHTA and CDR2 FQGTGA. V gave up 5 bases and J gave up 4 bases; unmatched junction bases: 16. This CDR3 is 20 amino acids long. The chain's CDR3 is CASSRGLAGGPGPLPDTQYF. The CDR3 coding sequence is TGTGCCAGCAGCCGAGGACTAGCGGGAGGGCCAGGGCCCCTCCCAGATACGCAGTATTTT.

This rearrangement joins TRBV20-1 to TRBJ2-5; TRBD2 matches 7 bases. Germline CDR1 is DFQATT and CDR2 is SNEGSKA (reference sequence). CDR3 length: 9 amino acids. V was pared by 5 bases and J by 9 bases, with 0 bases of the junction left unmatched. The CDR3: CSAAGAQYF. Written as DNA, the CDR3 is TGCAGTGCTGCGGGAGCCCAGTACTTC.

The J gene is TRBJ1-6, the V gene TRBV28, with D uncertain. V lost 6 bases and J lost 9, with 18 bases in between. Germline V gene data show CDR1 as MDHEN and CDR2 as SYDVKM. The CDR3 sequence is 15 residues long. Here the CDR3 DNA reads TGTGCCAGCAGGCCATGGGAGGCAGCGGGTTCACCCCTCCACTTT. Translation gives CASRPWEAAGSPLHF.

This chain links TRBV29-1 with TRBJ2-7; TRBD2 matches at 7 bases. V gave up 0 bases and J gave up 3 bases; unmatched junction bases: 11. Looked up from germline, CDR1 is SQVTM and CDR2 is ANQGSEA. The CDR3 runs 16 residues. The CDR3 protein is CSVEDFSRGGGYEQYF. The DNA of the CDR3 is TGCAGCGTTGAAGATTTTTCCCGTGGGGGGGGCTACGAGCAGTACTTC.

The V gene is TRBV7-3, the J gene TRBJ2-1, with 8 bases fitting TRBD1. CDR1 SGHTA and CDR2 FQGTGA come from the germline V gene. CDR3 length: 16 amino acids. Trimming took 0 bases from V and 9 from J; bases not matched to a gene: 10. The CDR3 loop reads CASSLTGVRGQGEQFF. The CDR3 DNA follows: TGTGCCAGCAGCTTAACAGGAGTCAGGGGGCAAGGTGAGCAGTTCTTC.

This chain uses TRBV28 with TRBJ1-5; D remains ambiguous. V was trimmed by 6 bases and J by 3 bases, leaving 18 bases between them. CDR1 and CDR2 from the germline V gene are MDHEN and SYDVKM. The CDR3 sequence is 16 residues long. CDR3 nucleotides: TGTGCCAGCAGCCCACCCACACGGTCCTACAATCAGCCCCAGCATTTT. Translation gives CASSPPTRSYNQPQHF. The full variable domain, its missing parts supplied by reference TRBV28 and TRBJ1-5, is DVKVTQSSRYLVKRTGEKVFLECVQDMDHENMFWYRQDPGLGLRLIYFSYDVKMKEKGDIPEGYSVSREKKERFSLILESASTNQTSMYLCASSPPTRSYNQPQHFGDGTRLSIL.

V is TRBV28 and J is TRBJ2-4; D remains ambiguous. This CDR3 contains 14 residues. CDR1 MDHEN and CDR2 SYDVKM come from the germline V gene. Deletions cut 2 bases from V and 6 bases from J, with 11 bases between. Here the CDR3 DNA reads TGTGCCAGCAGTTTAGGCCAGGTCGGAAACATTCAGTACTTC. This sequence encodes CASSLGQVGNIQYF.